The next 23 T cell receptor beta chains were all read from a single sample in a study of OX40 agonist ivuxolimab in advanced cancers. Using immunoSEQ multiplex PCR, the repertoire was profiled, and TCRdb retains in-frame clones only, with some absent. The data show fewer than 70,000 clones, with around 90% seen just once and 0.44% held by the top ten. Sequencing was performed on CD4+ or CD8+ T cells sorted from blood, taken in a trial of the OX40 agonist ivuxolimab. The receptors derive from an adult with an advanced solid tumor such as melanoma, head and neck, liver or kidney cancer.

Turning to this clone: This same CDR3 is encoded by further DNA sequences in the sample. CDR3 nucleotides: TGTGCCAGCAGTGACCAGCTTAGCAATCAGCCCCAGCATTTT. It encodes CASSDQLSNQPQHF. This chain connects TRBV6-6 to TRBJ1-5; D is unresolved. Trimming left V 5 bases short and J 0 bases short, with 8 bases between. This CDR3 has 14 amino acids. Germline values: CDR1 MNHNY, CDR2 SVGAGI (reference sequence).

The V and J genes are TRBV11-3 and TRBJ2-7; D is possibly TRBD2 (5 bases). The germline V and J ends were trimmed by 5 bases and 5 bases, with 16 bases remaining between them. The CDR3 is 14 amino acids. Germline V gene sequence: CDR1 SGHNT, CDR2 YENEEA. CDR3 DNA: TGTGCCAGCAGCCCTAGAACGGGGTTCGACGAGCAGTACTTC. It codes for CASSPRTGFDEQYF.

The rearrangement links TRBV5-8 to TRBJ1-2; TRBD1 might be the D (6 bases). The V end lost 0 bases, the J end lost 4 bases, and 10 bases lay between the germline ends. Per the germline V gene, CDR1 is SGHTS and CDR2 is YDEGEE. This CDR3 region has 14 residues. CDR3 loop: CASSLVGAGYGYTF. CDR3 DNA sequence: TGTGCCAGCAGCTTGGTGGGGGCTGGCTATGGCTACACCTTC.

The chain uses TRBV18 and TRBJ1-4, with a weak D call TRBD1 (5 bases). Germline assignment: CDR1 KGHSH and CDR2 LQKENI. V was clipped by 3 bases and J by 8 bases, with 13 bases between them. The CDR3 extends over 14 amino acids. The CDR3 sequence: CASSPMDGGEKLFF. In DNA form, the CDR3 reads TGTGCCAGCTCACCGATGGACGGGGGGGAAAAACTGTTTTTT.

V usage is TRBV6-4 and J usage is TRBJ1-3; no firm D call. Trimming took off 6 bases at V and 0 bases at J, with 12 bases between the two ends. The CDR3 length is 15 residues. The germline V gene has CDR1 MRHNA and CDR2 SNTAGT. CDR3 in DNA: TGTGCCAGCAGATTGTCCCTTTCCTCTGGAAACACCATATATTTT. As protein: CASRLSLSSGNTIYF.

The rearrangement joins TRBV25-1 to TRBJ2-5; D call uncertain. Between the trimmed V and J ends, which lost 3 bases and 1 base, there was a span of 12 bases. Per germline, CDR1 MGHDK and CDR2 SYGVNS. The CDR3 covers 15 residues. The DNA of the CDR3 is TGTGCCAGCAGTGATAGTCCAGACTTCCAAGAGACCCAGTACTTC. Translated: CASSDSPDFQETQYF.

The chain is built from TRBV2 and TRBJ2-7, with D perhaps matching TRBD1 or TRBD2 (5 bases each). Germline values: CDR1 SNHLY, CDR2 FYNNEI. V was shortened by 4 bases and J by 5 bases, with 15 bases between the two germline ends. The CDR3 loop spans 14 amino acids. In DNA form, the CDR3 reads TGTGCCAGCAGTGTTTTGGGGGAATTTAACGAGCAGTACTTC. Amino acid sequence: CASSVLGEFNEQYF.

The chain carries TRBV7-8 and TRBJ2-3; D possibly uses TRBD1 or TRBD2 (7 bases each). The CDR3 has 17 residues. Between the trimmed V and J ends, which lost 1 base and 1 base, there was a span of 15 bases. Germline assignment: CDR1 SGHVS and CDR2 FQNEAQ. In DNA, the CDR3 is TGTGCCAGCAGCTTAGGGGGGAGGGGGCCGGGCACAGATACGCAGTATTTT. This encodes CASSLGGRGPGTDTQYF.

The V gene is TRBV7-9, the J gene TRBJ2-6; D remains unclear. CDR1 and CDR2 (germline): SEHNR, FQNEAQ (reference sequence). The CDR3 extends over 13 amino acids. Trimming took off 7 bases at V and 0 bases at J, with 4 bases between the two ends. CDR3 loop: CASTDSGANVLTF. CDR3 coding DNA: TGTGCCAGCACGGACTCTGGGGCCAACGTCCTGACTTTC.

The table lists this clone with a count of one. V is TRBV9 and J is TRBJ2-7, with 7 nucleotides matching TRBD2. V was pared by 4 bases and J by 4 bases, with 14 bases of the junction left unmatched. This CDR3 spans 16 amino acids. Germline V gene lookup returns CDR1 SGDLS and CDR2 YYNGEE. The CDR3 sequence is CASSLDASGGPYEQYF. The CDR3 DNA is TGTGCCAGCAGCCTTGACGCTAGCGGAGGGCCATACGAGCAGTACTTC.

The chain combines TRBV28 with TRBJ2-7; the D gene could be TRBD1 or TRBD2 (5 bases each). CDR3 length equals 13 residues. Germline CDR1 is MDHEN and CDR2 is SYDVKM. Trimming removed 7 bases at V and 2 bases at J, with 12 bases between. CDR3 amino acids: CASTRGGPYEQYF. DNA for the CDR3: TGTGCCAGCACCCGGGGCGGTCCCTACGAGCAGTACTTC.

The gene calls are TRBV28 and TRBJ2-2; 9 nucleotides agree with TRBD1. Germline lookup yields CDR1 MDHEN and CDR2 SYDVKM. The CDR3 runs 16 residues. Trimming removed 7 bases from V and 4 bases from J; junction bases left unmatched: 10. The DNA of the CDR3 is TGTGCCAGCAACAGTTGGGACAGGGCTGCCACCGGGGAGCTGTTTTTT. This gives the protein CASNSWDRAATGELFF.

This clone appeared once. Here the CDR3 reads CASSDLTGGSFNEQFF. CDR3 nucleotide sequence: TGTGCCAGCAGTGACCTGACAGGGGGGAGTTTCAATGAGCAGTTCTTC. The chain joins TRBV25-1 to TRBJ2-1; 9 nucleotides align to TRBD1. The CDR3 length is 16 residues. Trimming cost V 3 bases and J 6 bases; bases outside gene matches: 9. Germline CDR1 MGHDK, CDR2 SYGVNS.

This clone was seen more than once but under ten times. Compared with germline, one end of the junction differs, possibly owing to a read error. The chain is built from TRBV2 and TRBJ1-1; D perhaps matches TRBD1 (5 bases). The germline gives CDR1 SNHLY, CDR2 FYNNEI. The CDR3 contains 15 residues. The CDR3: CASREGGGGDTEAFF. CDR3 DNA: TGTGCCAGCAGAGAAGGTGGTGGGGGGGACACTGAAGCTTTCTTT.

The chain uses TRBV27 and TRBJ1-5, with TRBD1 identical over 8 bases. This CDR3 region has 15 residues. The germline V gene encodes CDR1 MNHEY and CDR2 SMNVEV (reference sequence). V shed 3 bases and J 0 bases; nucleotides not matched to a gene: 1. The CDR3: CASSFGQGSNQPQHF. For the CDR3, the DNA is TGTGCCAGCAGTTTTGGACAGGGTAGCAATCAGCCCCAGCATTTT.

The CDR3 DNA is TGTGCCTGGGCATTGATATCAGCAACTAATGAAAAACTGTTTTTT. Translating gives CAWALISATNEKLFF. V gene TRBV30 combines with J gene TRBJ1-4; D remains ambiguous. With 5 bases removed from V and 0 bases from J, the gap between germline ends came to 13 bases. The CDR3 runs to 15 residues. Germline CDR1 is GTSNPN and CDR2 is SVGIG (reference sequence). The full variable domain, rest sourced from reference TRBV30 and TRBJ1-4, is SQTIHQWPATLVQPVGSPLSLECTVEGTSNPNLYWYRQAAGRGLQLLFYSVGIGQISSEVPQNLSASRPQDRQFILSSKKLLLSDSGFYLCAWALISATNEKLFFGSGTQLSVL.

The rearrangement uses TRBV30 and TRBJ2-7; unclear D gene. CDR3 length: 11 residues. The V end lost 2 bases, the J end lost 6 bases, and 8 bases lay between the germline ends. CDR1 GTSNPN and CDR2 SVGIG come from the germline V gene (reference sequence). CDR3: CAWSNTGEQYF. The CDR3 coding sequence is TGTGCCTGGAGTAACACTGGCGAGCAGTACTTC.

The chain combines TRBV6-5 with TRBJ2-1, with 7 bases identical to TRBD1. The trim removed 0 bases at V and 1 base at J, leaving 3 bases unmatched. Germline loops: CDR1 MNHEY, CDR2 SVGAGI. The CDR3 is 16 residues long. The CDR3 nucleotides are TGTGCCAGCAGTTACTCCTGGGACAGTTCCTACAATGAGCAGTTCTTC. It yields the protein CASSYSWDSSYNEQFF.

The CDR3, as DNA: TGTGCCAGCAGTCGGACTAGCAGAGAGACCCAGTACTTC. This sequence encodes CASSRTSRETQYF. The chain recombines TRBV6-5 with TRBJ2-5, with 8 positions matching TRBD2. Germline V gene data show CDR1 as MNHEY and CDR2 as SVGAGI. After removal of 5 bases from V and 4 bases from J, the junction contained 3 bases not matched to a gene. CDR3 length: 13 residues.

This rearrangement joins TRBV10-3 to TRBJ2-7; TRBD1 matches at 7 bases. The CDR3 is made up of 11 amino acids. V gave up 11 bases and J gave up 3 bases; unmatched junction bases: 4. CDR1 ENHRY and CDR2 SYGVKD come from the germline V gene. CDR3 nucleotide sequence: TGTGCCTCGGGACAGTACTACGAGCAGTACTTC. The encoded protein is CASGQYYEQYF.

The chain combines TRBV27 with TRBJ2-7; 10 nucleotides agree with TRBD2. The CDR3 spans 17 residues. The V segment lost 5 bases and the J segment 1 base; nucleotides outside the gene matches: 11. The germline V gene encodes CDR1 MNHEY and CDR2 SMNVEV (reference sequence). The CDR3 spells CASSPLRLLAGSYEQYF. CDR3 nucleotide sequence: TGTGCCAGCAGTCCCCTCCGCCTACTAGCGGGGTCCTACGAGCAGTACTTC.

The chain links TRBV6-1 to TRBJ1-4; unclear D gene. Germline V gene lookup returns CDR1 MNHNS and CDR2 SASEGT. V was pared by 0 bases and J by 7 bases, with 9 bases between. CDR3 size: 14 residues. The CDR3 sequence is CASSEALGTEKLFF. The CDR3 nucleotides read TGTGCCAGCAGTGAAGCTCTAGGTACTGAAAAACTGTTTTTT.

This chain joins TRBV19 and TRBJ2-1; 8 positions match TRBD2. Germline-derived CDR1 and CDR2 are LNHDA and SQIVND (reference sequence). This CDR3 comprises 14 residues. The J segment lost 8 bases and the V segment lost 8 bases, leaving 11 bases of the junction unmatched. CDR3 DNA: TGTGCCAGTGGTAGGACTAGCAGATACCATGAGCAGTTCTTC. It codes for CASGRTSRYHEQFF.